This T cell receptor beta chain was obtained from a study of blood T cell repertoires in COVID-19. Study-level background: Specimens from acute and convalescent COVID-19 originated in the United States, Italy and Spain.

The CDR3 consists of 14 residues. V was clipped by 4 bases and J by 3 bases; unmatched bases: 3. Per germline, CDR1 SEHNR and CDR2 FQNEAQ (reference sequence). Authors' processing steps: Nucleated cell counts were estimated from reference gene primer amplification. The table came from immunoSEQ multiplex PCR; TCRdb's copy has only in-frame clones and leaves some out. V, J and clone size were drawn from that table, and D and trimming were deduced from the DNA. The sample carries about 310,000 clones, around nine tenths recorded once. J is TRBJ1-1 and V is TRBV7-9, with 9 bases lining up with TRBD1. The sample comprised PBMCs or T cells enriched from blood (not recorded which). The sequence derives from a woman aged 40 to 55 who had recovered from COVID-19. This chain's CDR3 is CASSSQGADTEAFF. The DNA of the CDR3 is TGTGCCAGCAGCTCACAGGGGGCAGACACTGAAGCTTTCTTT.